Below, 18 T cell receptor beta chains from the same sample are listed, as sequenced in a study of CD8 T cells in ankylosing spondylitis. Via MiXCR, TCRdb re-called the 5' RACE reads, giving one row per CDR3 protein. The sample has around 150,000 distinct CDR3 sequences; approximately 7.3% are singletons. Material: blood, either unsorted or a sorted T cell fraction (not recorded which). These receptors came from a female donor with ankylosing spondylitis or in good health (not recorded which).

There are many counts of this clonotype. The J gene is TRBJ1-4, the V gene TRBV12-3 or TRBV12-4, with D tentatively TRBD1 (5 bases). The CDR3 loop spans 13 amino acids. V was pared by 3 bases and J by 8 bases, with 10 bases between. CDR3 in amino acids: CASSLGTAEKLFF. In DNA, the CDR3 is TGTGCCAGCAGTTTGGGGACCGCAGAAAAACTGTTTTTT.

The sample holds a few counts of this clonotype. V gene TRBV6-5 combines with J gene TRBJ1-1; 9 bases agree with TRBD1. V was clipped by 6 bases and J by 5 bases; unmatched bases: 4. Germline V gives CDR1 MNHEY, CDR2 SVGAGI. This CDR3 has 13 amino acids. The CDR3 region is CASSYDRGTEAFF. The CDR3, as DNA: TGTGCCAGCAGCTACGACAGGGGGACTGAAGCTTTCTTT.

This clonotype appeared many times. This chain connects TRBV4-2 to TRBJ2-7; D perhaps matches TRBD2 (7 bases). The CDR3 totals 16 residues. V dropped 4 bases and J dropped 2 bases, with 18 bases sitting between them. Per the germline V gene, CDR1 is LGHNA and CDR2 is YNFKEQ. The CDR3 DNA reads TGTGCCAGCAGCCGAGAAAGGGGGGGGAGTACCTACGAGCAGTACTTC. As protein: CASSRERGGSTYEQYF.

This clonotype has more than one count but fewer than ten. This chain links TRBV7-2 with TRBJ2-1; 10 nucleotides agree with TRBD2. After removal of 4 bases from V and 5 bases from J, the junction contained 2 bases not matched to a gene. The CDR3 runs to 14 residues. Germline V gives CDR1 SGHTA, CDR2 FQGNSA. The CDR3 is CASSWGLANNEQFF. The CDR3 DNA sequence: TGTGCCAGCAGCTGGGGACTAGCGAACAATGAGCAGTTCTTC.

About this clonotype: It may be a read error: a sequence one base away is much more abundant. This chain uses TRBV5-5 with TRBJ2-2, with 7 bases lining up with TRBD1. The J segment lost 10 bases and the V segment lost 4 bases, leaving 13 bases of the junction unmatched. Germline lookup yields CDR1 SGHKS and CDR2 YYEKEE (reference sequence). The CDR3 consists of 15 residues. The CDR3 coding sequence is TGTGCCAGCAGCGCCCCCGGGACAGAATCCGAGGAGCTGTTTTTT. Amino acids: CASSAPGTESEELFF.

This clonotype showed up just a few times. In DNA, the CDR3 is TGTGCCAGCAACCCGTCCGGGACAGTCTTCTACGAGCAGTACTTC. It specifies CASNPSGTVFYEQYF. The chain couples TRBV6-5 to TRBJ2-7; 7 nucleotides agree with TRBD1. This CDR3 is built from 15 residues. The V and J ends lost 7 bases and 3 bases, in that order; junction bases with no gene match: 12. The germline V gene encodes CDR1 MNHEY and CDR2 SVGAGI.

The chain has TRBV28 and TRBJ2-7; D perhaps matches TRBD1 (6 bases). Deletions cut 6 bases from V and 0 bases from J, with 12 bases between. Germline assignment: CDR1 MDHEN and CDR2 SYDVKM. There are 14 residues in the CDR3. CDR3 in DNA: TGTGCCAGCAGAGAAACAGGGAGCTCCTACGAGCAGTACTTC. Encoded protein: CASRETGSSYEQYF.

This clonotype was recorded at least ten times. This chain joins TRBV9 and TRBJ2-1; 7 bases match TRBD2. Germline CDR1 SGDLS, CDR2 YYNGEE. The V gene end was trimmed by 7 bases and the J gene end by 4 bases; junction bases not matched to a gene: 2. CDR3 size: 12 residues. The CDR3 nucleotides read TGTGCCAGCGGGGGGGGGTACAATGAGCAGTTCTTC. Amino acids: CASGGGYNEQFF.

This clonotype was seen ten or more times. The V call is TRBV12-3 or TRBV12-4, the J call TRBJ1-2; TRBD1 agrees at 7 bases. V lost 6 bases to trimming and J lost 0 bases; unmatched junction nucleotides: 7. This CDR3 has 15 amino acids. The CDR3 nucleotides read TGTGCCAGCAGCCCCACAGGGGATACTAACTATGGCTACACCTTC. Its protein product is CASSPTGDTNYGYTF.

Details on this clonotype: A much bigger clone sits one base away, suggesting this may be a read error. The chain combines TRBV20-1 with TRBJ2-2; tentative D call: TRBD1 (5 bases). Germline lookup yields CDR1 DFQATT and CDR2 SNEGSKA (reference sequence). This CDR3 has 13 amino acids. Trimming took 3 bases from V and 6 from J, leaving 11 bases between them. In DNA, the CDR3 is TGCAGTGCTAGGTGGACAACCGCCGGGGAGCTGTTTTTT. This codes for CSARWTTAGELFF.

This clonotype appeared many times. This chain links TRBV6-5 with TRBJ2-2; unclear D gene. Trimming left V 4 bases short and J 1 base short, with 10 bases between. Germline values: CDR1 MNHEY, CDR2 SVGAGI. The CDR3 totals 15 residues. The CDR3 loop reads CASSSELMNTGELFF. The CDR3 bases are TGTGCCAGCAGTTCTGAACTGATGAACACCGGGGAGCTGTTTTTT.

The sample holds a few counts of this clonotype. The CDR3 spells CSASGRQETQYF. DNA of the CDR3: TGCAGTGCTAGCGGCCGGCAAGAGACCCAGTACTTC. V is TRBV20-1 and J is TRBJ2-5; D is unclear. The ends were cut back, 3 bases at V and 2 bases at J, with 7 bases in the middle. Germline lookup yields CDR1 DFQATT and CDR2 SNEGSKA (reference sequence). CDR3 size: 12 residues.

With respect to this clonotype: A much larger clone is a single base away; this may be a read error. The missing conserved phenylalanine or tryptophan at the end of this CDR3 makes a read error likely. This rearrangement joins TRBV9 to TRBJ2-1; 10 nucleotides line up with TRBD2. Germline CDR1 SGDLS, CDR2 YYNGEE. The CDR3 is 16 residues long. V gave up 4 bases and J gave up 6 bases; unmatched junction bases: 10. In nucleotides, the CDR3 is TGTGCCAGCAGCCTCTCCGGGACTAGCGCAGCCAATGAGCAGTTCTTG. Translating it yields CASSLSGTSAANEQFL.

This clonotype was recorded many times. The chain combines TRBV29-1 with TRBJ2-1, with 9 bases matching TRBD1. V lost 4 bases to trimming and J lost 6 bases; unmatched junction nucleotides: 16. CDR1 and CDR2 (germline): SQVTM, ANQGSEA. The CDR3 is 17 amino acids. The CDR3 sequence is CSVVNRNTGTGPNEQFF. The CDR3 DNA is TGCAGCGTTGTAAACCGTAATACCGGGACAGGGCCCAATGAGCAGTTCTTC.

V and J are TRBV5-1 and TRBJ2-1, with 9 bases matching TRBD1. The CDR3 contains 16 residues. The germline V gene encodes CDR1 SGHRS and CDR2 YFSETQ. The V segment lost 2 bases and the J segment 6 bases; nucleotides outside the gene matches: 9. This chain's CDR3 is CASSFRDRVLSNEQFF. The CDR3 nucleotides are TGCGCCAGCAGCTTCCGGGACAGGGTTTTGAGCAATGAGCAGTTCTTC.

This clonotype was recorded at least ten times. V gene TRBV29-1 combines with J gene TRBJ1-1, with D maybe TRBD1 (6 bases). Trimming took 4 bases from V and 2 from J, leaving 8 bases between them. This CDR3 contains 12 residues. Germline CDR1 reads SQVTM; CDR2 reads ANQGSEA. The CDR3 spells CSVVGANTEAFF. The CDR3 DNA follows: TGCAGCGTTGTGGGGGCCAACACTGAAGCTTTCTTT. Based on the CDR3 plus reference TRBV29-1 and TRBJ1-1, the full variable domain is SAVISQKPSRDICQRGTSLTIQCQVDSQVTMMFWYRQQPGQSLTLIATANQGSEATYESGFVIDKFPISRPNLTFSTLTVSNMSPEDSSIYLCSVVGANTEAFFGQGTRLTVV.

The chain carries TRBV6-1 and TRBJ2-2; 8 positions match TRBD1. Per germline, CDR1 MNHNS and CDR2 SASEGT. This CDR3 is 14 amino acids long. V gave up 6 bases and J gave up 4 bases; unmatched junction bases: 4. CDR3 sequence: CASSNRGVTGELFF. Here the CDR3 DNA reads TGTGCCAGCAGCAACAGGGGGGTCACCGGGGAGCTGTTTTTT.

This clonotype was seen ten or more times. As DNA, the CDR3 is TGTGCCAGCAGCCAAGTATCTAGCGCGGCAGATACGCAGTATTTT. Its protein is CASSQVSSAADTQYF. The V call is TRBV4-2, the J call TRBJ2-3; D is perhaps TRBD2 (6 bases). Looked up from germline, CDR1 is LGHNA and CDR2 is YNFKEQ. The V and J ends lost 1 base and 4 bases respectively, with 12 bases between them. This CDR3 spans 15 amino acids.